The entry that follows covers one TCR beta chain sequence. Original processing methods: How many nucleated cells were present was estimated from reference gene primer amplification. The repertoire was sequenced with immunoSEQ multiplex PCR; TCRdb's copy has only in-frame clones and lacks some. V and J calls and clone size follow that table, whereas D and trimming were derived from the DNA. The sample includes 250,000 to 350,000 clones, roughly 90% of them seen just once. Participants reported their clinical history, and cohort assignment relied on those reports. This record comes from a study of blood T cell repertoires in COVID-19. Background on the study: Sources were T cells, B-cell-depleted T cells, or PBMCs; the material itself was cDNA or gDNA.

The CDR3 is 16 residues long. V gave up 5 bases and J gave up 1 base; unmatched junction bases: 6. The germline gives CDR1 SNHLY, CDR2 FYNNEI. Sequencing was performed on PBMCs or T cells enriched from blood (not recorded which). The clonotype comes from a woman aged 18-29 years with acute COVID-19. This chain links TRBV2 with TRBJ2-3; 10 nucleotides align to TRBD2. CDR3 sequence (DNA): TGTGCCAGCAGTCTGGGGCTAGCGGGAGGCACAGATACGCAGTATTTT. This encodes CASSLGLAGGTDTQYF.